This T cell receptor beta chain originates from a study of shared clonotypes between healthy human individuals. Repertoires were generated with immunoSEQ multiplex PCR, while TCRdb's copy carries only in-frame clones and drops some. The table includes around 2,000,000 clones, 85% to 95% detected once. The CDR3 length is 13 residues. Germline V gene sequence: CDR1 MNHNS, CDR2 SASEGT. With 2 bases clipped from V and 7 bases from J, the junction kept 4 bases outside the gene matches. The chain uses TRBV6-1 and TRBJ2-7; 8 bases are shared with TRBD1. This TCR was recovered from a man between 18 and 29 years old in good health. The sequenced material came from naive CD4+ T cells sorted from blood. Subset noted: CD45RA+ positively selected. The CDR3 DNA reads as TGTGCCAGCAGTGAACAGGGGGCTCGGGAGCAGTACTTC. It codes for CASSEQGAREQYF.